This record covers a single T cell receptor beta chain. This clone's antigen is unknown. The sample holds no much larger clone one base away, and base qualities are not on file. CDR1 and CDR2 (SQVTM, ANQGSEA) derive from the germline V gene. Inclusive of the bounding cysteine and phenylalanine, the CDR3 is 13 residues long. The retained sequence is limited to the CDR3, 39 bases, with the frame set at the first base. Trimming leaves V shorter by 4 bases and J shorter by 2 bases, with the junction holding 2 bases beyond the gene matches. At diagnosis, tumor, uninvolved tumor-adjacent lung and peripheral blood were collected and then preserved as a mix of FFPE and fresh-frozen material. For TCR repertoire profiling, blood samples were analyzed in the form of peripheral blood mononuclear cells. The data originate from a study of T cells in localized non-small cell lung cancer (dated by TCRdb to the early 2020s). Background for the entire study: The study examined T cell repertoires in approximately 240 patients with early-stage NSCLC and compared tumors with uninvolved tumor-adjacent lungs. The cohort consisted of around 250 treatment-naive NSCLC patients whose localized lung tumors had been resected. Of the NSCLC patients, 120 to 150 were male and around 97 were female, and the mean age was approximately 64 years.

General conclusions and limits of the study: The highest T cell clonality was observed in uninvolved tumor-adjacent lung, where clonality exceeded that of tumor, suggesting that antigenic responses were more focused in uninvolved tumor-adjacent lung. Since the design was exploratory, TCR variables were selected using unadjusted p-values with no false-discovery rate correction. A median of roughly 56 of the top 100 tumor clones were detected in paired uninvolved adjacent lung, and around 30 of these tumor clones were also found among the top 100 clones of the paired uninvolved adjacent lung. Longer overall survival was associated with higher blood T cell density, whereas shorter survival was associated with higher adjacent-lung clonality. Because multi-region tumor sequencing was not done, intratumor heterogeneity could not be ruled out.

The immunoSEQ Assay was used to sequence TCR beta CDR3 regions from DNA. Per the source publication's procedure: To compute T cell density, TCR beta template counts were normalized to usable DNA, which was estimated by amplifying housekeeping genes. Richness was estimated with the preseqR package, extrapolating to 400,000 templates for PBMC samples and 120,000 templates for tissue samples. Clonality was defined by subtracting Pielou's evenness from one. To identify tissue-enriched TCRs, differential abundance testing was run on productive amino-acid clonotypes with a minimum total count of 5 and an alpha of 0.1. Repertoire overlap between compartments was quantified with the Jaccard Index and Morisita Overlap Index. TCR beta CDR3s were clustered by GLIPH together with public tetramer-defined viral CDR3s, and at least three viral sequences plus V-gene enrichment were required for viral motifs. TCRdb's version of the immuneACCESS table is confined to in-frame rearrangements and falls short of the full clone set. An unresolved V gene accounts for under half of the shortfall where checked; the remainder is of unknown origin. Clone size and the V and J calls come from that table; the DNA yielded D and trimming. Within this sample are roughly 30,000 clones, with more than 85% of them counted one time only. The ten top clones hold roughly 30% of the sample.

The receptor was isolated from a female donor of 60 years or more with stage I lung adenocarcinoma. The sequence is built from TRBV29-1 and TRBJ2-1, with 7 central nucleotides matching TRBD2. The source material was peripheral blood, sampled before any cancer treatment. The CDR3 sequence is CSVAGTTYNEQFF. In nucleotides, the sequence is TGCAGCGTTGCCGGGACTACCTACAATGAGCAGTTCTTC.